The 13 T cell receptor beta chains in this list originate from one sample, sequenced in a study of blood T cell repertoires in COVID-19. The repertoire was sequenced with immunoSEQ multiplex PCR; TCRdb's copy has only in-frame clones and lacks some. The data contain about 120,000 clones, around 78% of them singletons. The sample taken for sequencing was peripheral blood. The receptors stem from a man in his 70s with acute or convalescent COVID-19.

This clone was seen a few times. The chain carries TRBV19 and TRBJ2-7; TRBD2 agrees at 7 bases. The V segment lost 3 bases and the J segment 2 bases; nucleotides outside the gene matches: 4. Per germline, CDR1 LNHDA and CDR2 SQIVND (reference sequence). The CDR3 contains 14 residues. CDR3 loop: CASSMGGGPYEQYF. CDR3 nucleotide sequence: TGTGCCAGTAGTATGGGCGGGGGTCCCTACGAGCAGTACTTC.

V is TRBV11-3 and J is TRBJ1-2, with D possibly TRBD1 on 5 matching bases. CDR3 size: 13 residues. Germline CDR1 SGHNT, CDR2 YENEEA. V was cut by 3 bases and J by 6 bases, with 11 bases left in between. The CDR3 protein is CASSLLGGNGYTF. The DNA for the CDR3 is TGTGCCAGCAGCTTGTTGGGGGGGAATGGCTACACCTTC.

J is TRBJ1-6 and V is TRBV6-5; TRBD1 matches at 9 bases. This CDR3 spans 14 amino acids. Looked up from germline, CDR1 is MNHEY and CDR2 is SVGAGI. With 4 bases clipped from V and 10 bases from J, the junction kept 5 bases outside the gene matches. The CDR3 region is CASSWDRVVSPLHF. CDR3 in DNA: TGTGCCAGCAGTTGGGACAGGGTAGTATCACCCCTCCACTTT.

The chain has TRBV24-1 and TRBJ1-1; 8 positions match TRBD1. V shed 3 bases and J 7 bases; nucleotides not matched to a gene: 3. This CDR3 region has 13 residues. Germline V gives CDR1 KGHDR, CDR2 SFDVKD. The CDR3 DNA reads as TGTGCCACCAGTGATGCCGGACAGGGTGAAGCTTTCTTT. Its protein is CATSDAGQGEAFF.

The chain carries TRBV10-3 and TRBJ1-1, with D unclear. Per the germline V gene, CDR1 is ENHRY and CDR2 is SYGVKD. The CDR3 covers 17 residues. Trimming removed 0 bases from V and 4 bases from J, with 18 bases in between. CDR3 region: CAISESRWGGQGTEAFF. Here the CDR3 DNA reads TGTGCCATCAGTGAGTCGAGGTGGGGAGGGCAAGGCACTGAAGCTTTCTTT.

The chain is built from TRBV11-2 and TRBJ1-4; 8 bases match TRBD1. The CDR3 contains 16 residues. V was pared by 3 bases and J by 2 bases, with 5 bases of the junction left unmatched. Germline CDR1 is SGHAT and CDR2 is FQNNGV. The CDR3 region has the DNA TGTGCCAGCAGCTTCATCAGGGGGCGGACTAATGAAAAACTGTTTTTT. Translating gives CASSFIRGRTNEKLFF. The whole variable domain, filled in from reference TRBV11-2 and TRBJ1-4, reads EAGVAQSPRYKIIEKRQSVAFWCNPISGHATLYWYQQILGQGPKLLIQFQNNGVVDDSQLPKDRFSAERLKGVDSTLKIQPAKLEDSAVYLCASSFIRGRTNEKLFFGSGTQLSVL.

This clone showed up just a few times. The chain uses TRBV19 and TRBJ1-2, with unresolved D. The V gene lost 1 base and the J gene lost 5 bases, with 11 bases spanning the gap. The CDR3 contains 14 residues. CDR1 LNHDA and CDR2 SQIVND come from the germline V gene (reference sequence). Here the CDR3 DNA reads TGTGCCAGTAGTATAGGAGAGGCGATGTATGGCTACACCTTC. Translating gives CASSIGEAMYGYTF.

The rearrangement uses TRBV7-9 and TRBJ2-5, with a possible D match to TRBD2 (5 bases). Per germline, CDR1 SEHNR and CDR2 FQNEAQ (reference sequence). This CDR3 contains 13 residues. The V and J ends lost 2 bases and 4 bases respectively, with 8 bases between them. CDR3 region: CASSLPGLETQYF. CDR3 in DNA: TGTGCCAGCAGCTTACCGGGGTTAGAGACCCAGTACTTC.

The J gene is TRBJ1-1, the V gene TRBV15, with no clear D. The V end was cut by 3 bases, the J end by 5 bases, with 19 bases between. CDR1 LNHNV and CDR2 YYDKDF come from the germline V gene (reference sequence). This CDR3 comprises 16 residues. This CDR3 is CATSRKTFPPWTEAFF. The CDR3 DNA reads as TGTGCCACCAGCAGGAAGACTTTCCCCCCATGGACTGAAGCTTTCTTT.

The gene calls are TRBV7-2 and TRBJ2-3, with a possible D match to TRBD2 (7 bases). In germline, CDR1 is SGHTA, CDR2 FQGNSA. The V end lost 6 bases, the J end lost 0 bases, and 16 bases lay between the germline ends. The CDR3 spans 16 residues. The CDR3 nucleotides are TGTGCCAGCAGGCCCGCCGGGGGGCTAAGCACAGATACGCAGTATTTT. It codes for CASRPAGGLSTDTQYF.

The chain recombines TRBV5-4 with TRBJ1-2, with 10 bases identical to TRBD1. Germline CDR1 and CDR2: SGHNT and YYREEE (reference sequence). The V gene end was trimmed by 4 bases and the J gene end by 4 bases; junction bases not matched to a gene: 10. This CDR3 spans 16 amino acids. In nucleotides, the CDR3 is TGTGCCAGCAGCCTTTCCCCGGACAGGGGGGCCTATGGCTACACCTTC. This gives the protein CASSLSPDRGAYGYTF.

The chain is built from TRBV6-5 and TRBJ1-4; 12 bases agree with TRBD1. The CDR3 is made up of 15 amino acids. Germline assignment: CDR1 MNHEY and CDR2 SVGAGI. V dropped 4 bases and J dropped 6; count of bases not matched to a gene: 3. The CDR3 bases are TGTGCCAGCAGTTGGGGGACAGGGGGCGATGAAAAACTGTTTTTT. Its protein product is CASSWGTGGDEKLFF.

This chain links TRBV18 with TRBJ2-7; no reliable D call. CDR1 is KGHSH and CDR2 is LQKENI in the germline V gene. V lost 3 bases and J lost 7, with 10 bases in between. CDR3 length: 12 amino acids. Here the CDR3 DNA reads TGTGCCAGCTCACCTCCTTCCAGAGAGCAGTACTTC. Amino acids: CASSPPSREQYF.